These T cell receptor beta chains were read from a single sample in a study of cytomegalovirus exposure and HLA in healthy donors. The protocol was immunoSEQ multiplex PCR, while the TCRdb copy is restricted to in-frame clones and leaves out a portion. The sample holds about 130,000 clones, around 72% seen once. The sequencing sample was made of PBMCs. These receptors originate from a human donor in good health. Each CDR3 is given with its conserved first and last residue. D genes are given only for firm matches. Clone size, where shown, is once, few, many, or a class for clones that have expanded.

clone size	J gene	V gene	D gene	CDR3 DNA	CDR3 protein
.	TRBJ2-5	TRBV29-1	TRBD2	TGCAGCGTTGGGGGACTAGGCCGGGGAGAGACCCAGTACTTC	CSVGGLGRGETQYF
.	TRBJ2-3	TRBV29-1	TRBD1	TGCAGCCCGAAGGACAGGGGCCACCGTAGCACAGATACGCAGTATTTT	CSPKDRGHRSTDTQYF
.	TRBJ2-7	TRBV7-3	TRBD1	TGTGCCAGCAGCTTAGACAGGGGAGGTGGTTACGAGCAGTACTTC	CASSLDRGGGYEQYF
few	TRBJ1-2	TRBV25-1	.	TGTGCCAGCAGTGAAAGGTCGCAGCGTGGCTACACCTTC	CASSERSQRGYTF
.	TRBJ1-2	TRBV6-5	TRBD1	TGTGCCAGCAGCCGACAGGGGGAGAGTGGCTACACCTTC	CASSRQGESGYTF
.	TRBJ1-1	TRBV5-1	TRBD1	TGCGCCAGCAGCTTATTTCAGGGGGCCACTGAAGCTTTCTTT	CASSLFQGATEAFF
.	TRBJ2-2	TRBV5-1	.	TGCGCCAGCAGCTCCTCGAACACCGGGGAGCTGTTTTTT	CASSSSNTGELFF
.	TRBJ2-2	TRBV27	.	TGTGCCAGCCGGGGTAGCGCGAACACCGGGGAGCTGCTTTTT	CASRGSANTGELLF
.	TRBJ2-5	TRBV30	.	TGTGCCCTTTCGCGAGGGGGAGAGACCCAGTACTTC	CALSRGGETQYF
.	TRBJ2-1	TRBV5-1	TRBD2	TGCGCCAGCAGCTTGGGGACTAGCGGGAGGGCCGGGGAGCAGTTCTTC	CASSLGTSGRAGEQFF
.	TRBJ1-4	TRBV5-4	.	TGTGCCAGCAGCTTGGACTCCCGGGGAGGCCTCGCAACTAATGAAAAACTGTTTTTT	CASSLDSRGGLATNEKLFF
.	TRBJ2-7	TRBV9	TRBD1	TGTGCCAGCAGCGCAGGGACAGGGCCCACCTACGAGCAGTACTTC	CASSAGTGPTYEQYF
.	TRBJ2-7	TRBV4-1	.	TGCGCCAGCAGCCAAGGTGGTCGAGCCTACGAGCAGTACTTC	CASSQGGRAYEQYF
once	TRBJ2-7	TRBV4-1	TRBD1	TGCGCCAGCAGCCTGAGGACAGGGGAAGACTACGAGCAGTACTTC	CASSLRTGEDYEQYF
.	TRBJ2-3	TRBV7-3	.	TGTGCCAGCAGCCCTCTAGCAGCTGACACAGATACGCAGTATTTT	CASSPLAADTDTQYF
.	TRBJ2-7	TRBV7-9	TRBD1	TGTGCCAGCAGCAGAACGCCGGGACAGGGACTATCGTCGTCCTACGAGCAGTACTTC	CASSRTPGQGLSSSYEQYF
few	TRBJ2-3	TRBV5-4	TRBD2	TGTGCCAGCAGCTTGGCAATGCGCGGGGGGGCCCGCGCTACGCAGTATTTT	CASSLAMRGGARATQYF
.	TRBJ2-2	TRBV5-1	.	TGCGCCAGCAGCTTGGTCGGGGCGAACACCGGGGAGCTGTTTTTT	CASSLVGANTGELFF
.	TRBJ1-3	TRBV11-3	.	TGTGCCAGCAGCTTTAGTTCGGGGATCGGAAACACCATATATTTT	CASSFSSGIGNTIYF
.	TRBJ2-2	TRBV6-5	.	TGTGCCAGCAGGTCCGGAGGGGCCCTTGTAGGGGAGCTGTTTTTT	CASRSGGALVGELFF
.	TRBJ2-4	TRBV4-2	.	TGTGCCAGCAGCCCGAACGCCCGGGAAAACATTCAGTACTTC	CASSPNARENIQYF
.	TRBJ2-1	TRBV6-4	TRBD1	TGTGCCAGCAGTGACTTCGTTGGGACAGGGCGGGATGAGCAGTTCTTC	CASSDFVGTGRDEQFF
many	TRBJ2-1	TRBV9	.	TGTGCCAGCACCTCACTAGCCGCCGAATGGAATGAGCAGTTCTTC	CASTSLAAEWNEQFF
.	TRBJ2-2	TRBV5-1	.	TGCGCCAGCAGCTTGGCGGTGTTGAACACCGGGGAGCTGTTTTTT	CASSLAVLNTGELFF
.	TRBJ2-5	TRBV30	TRBD2	TGTGCCTGGAGACGCCCCGGGGGGGGAGAGACCCAGTACTTC	CAWRRPGGGETQYF
.	TRBJ1-3	TRBV19	TRBD1	TGTGCCAGTAGCTCTCCGATTTGGGACAGGGTCGGAAACACCATATATTTT	CASSSPIWDRVGNTIYF
.	TRBJ2-1	TRBV15	.	TGTGCCACCAGCAGCTCCAGGGACAATGAGCAGTTCTTC	CATSSSRDNEQFF